This T cell receptor (beta chain) emerged from a study of OX40 agonist ivuxolimab in advanced cancers. Overall study: At 0.01 to 10 mg/kg, ivuxolimab was administered intravenously to patients every 2 weeks. The dose-escalation group included hepatocellular carcinoma, melanoma, renal cell carcinoma and head and neck cancer.

Study conclusions and caveats: No determination was made of the antigen specificity of the expanded peripheral T cells. Relative to CD4+ cells, CD8+ T cells on average had more expanded clones.

Remarks on this clone: Its antigen is unidentified.

Germline-derived CDR1 and CDR2 are KGHSH and LQKENI. CDR3 length: 16 amino acids. V shed 4 bases, J shed 3 bases, and the junction held 5 bases outside the gene matches. The data were produced by immunoSEQ multiplex PCR, yet TCRdb's version contains in-frame clones alone and is incomplete. The sample carries 66,000 or so clones, roughly nine tenths recorded once. The chain links TRBV18 to TRBJ2-2; 10 bases match TRBD1. This specimen consisted of CD4+ or CD8+ T cells sorted from blood, obtained in a trial of the OX40 agonist ivuxolimab. The sequence was obtained from an adult with an advanced solid tumor such as melanoma, head and neck, liver or kidney cancer. Here the CDR3 reads CASSRQTGGYTGELFF. The CDR3 DNA reads as TGTGCCAGCTCACGACAGACAGGGGGCTACACCGGGGAGCTGTTTTTT.